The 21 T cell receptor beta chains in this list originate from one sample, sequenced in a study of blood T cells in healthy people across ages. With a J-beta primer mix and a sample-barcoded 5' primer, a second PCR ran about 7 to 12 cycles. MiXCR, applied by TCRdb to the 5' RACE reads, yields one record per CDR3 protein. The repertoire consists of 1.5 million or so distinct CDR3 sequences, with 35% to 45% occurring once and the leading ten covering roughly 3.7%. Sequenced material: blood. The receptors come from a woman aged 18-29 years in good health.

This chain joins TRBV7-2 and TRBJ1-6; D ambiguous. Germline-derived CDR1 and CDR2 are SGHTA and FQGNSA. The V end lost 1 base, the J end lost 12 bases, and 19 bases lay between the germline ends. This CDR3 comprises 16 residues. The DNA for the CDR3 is TGTGCCAGCAGCTTAGTAGCGCTAGGGCAGGTCCGACCCCTCCACTTT. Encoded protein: CASSLVALGQVRPLHF.

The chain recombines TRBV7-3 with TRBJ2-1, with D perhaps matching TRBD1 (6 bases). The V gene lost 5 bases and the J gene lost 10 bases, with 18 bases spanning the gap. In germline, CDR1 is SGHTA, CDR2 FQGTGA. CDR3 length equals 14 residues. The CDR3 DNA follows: TGTGCCAGCAGCCCGTCGACAGGCCTTTACGAGCAGTTCTTC. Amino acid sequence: CASSPSTGLYEQFF.

The CDR3 loop reads CASSWSTGENTEAFF. The CDR3 DNA sequence: TGCGCCAGCAGCTGGAGCACAGGGGAGAACACTGAAGCTTTCTTT. The V call is TRBV5-1, the J call TRBJ1-1; 7 bases agree with TRBD1. Per germline, CDR1 SGHRS and CDR2 YFSETQ. Unmatched junction bases numbered 6, after V lost 3 bases and J lost 1 base. The CDR3 is 15 amino acids.

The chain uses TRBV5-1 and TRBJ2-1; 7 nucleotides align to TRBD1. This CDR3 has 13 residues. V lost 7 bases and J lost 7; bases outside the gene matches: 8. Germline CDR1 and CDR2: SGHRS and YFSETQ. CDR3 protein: CASSTGNNNEQFF. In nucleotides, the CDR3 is TGCGCCAGCTCGACAGGGAATAATAATGAGCAGTTCTTC.

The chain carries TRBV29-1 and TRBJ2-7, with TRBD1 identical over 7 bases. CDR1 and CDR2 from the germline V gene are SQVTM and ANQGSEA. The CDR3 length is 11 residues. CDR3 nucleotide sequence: TGCAGTGTTCGACAGGGATGCGAGCAGTACTTC. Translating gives CSVRQGCEQYF.

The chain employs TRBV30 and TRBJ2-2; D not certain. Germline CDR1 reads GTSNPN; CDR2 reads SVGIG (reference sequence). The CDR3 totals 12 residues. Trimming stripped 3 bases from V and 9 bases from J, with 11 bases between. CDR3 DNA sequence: TGTGCCTGGAGCCCGAGGCGGTGGGAGCTGTTTTTT. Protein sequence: CAWSPRRWELFF.

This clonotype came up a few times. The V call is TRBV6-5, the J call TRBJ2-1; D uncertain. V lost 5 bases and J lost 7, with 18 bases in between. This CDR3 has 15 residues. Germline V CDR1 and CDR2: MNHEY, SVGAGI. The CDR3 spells CASSPPTCLGNEQFF. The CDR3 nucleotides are TGTGCCAGCAGTCCACCGACGTGCTTAGGGAATGAGCAGTTCTTC.

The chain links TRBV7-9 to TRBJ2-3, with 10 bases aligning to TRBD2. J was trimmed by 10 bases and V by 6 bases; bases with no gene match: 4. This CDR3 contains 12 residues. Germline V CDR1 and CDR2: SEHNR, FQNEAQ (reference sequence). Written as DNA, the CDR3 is TGTGCCAGCAGGCCTACTAGCGGGGCGCAGTATTTT. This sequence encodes CASRPTSGAQYF.

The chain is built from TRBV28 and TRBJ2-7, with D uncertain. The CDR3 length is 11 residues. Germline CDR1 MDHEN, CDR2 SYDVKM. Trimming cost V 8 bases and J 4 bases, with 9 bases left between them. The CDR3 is CASAVYYEQYF. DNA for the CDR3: TGTGCCAGCGCGGTATATTACGAGCAGTACTTC.

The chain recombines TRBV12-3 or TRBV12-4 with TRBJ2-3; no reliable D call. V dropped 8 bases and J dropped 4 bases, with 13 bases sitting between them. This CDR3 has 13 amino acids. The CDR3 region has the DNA TGTGCCAGCGGCGACGTCAGGCCAGATACGCAGTATTTT. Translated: CASGDVRPDTQYF.

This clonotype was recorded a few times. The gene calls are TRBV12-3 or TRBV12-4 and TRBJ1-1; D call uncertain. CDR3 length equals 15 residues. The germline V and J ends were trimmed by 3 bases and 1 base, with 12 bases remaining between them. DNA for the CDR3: TGTGCCAGCAGTTTCGGCAGGCAAGCGAACACTGAAGCTTTCTTT. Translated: CASSFGRQANTEAFF.

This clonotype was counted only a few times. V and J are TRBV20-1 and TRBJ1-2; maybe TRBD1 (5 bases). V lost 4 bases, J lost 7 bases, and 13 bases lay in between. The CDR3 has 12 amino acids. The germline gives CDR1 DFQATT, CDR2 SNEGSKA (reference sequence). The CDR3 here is CSATQGRAGYTF. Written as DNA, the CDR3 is TGCAGTGCTACGCAGGGTAGAGCTGGCTACACCTTC.

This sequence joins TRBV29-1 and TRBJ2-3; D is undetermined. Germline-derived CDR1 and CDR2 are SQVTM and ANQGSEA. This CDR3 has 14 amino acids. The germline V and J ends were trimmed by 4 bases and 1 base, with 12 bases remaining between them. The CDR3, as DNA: TGCAGCGTTGTTAGAAGCCTTGGCACAGATACGCAGTATTTT. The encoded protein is CSVVRSLGTDTQYF.

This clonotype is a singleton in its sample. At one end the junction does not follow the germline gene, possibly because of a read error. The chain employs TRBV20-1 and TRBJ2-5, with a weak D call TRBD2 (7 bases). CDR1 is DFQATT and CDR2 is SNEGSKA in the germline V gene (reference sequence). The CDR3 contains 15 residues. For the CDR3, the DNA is TGCAGCGCTAGGGAGGCTAGCGGAGGGGGGGAGACCCAGTACTTC. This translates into CSAREASGGGETQYF.

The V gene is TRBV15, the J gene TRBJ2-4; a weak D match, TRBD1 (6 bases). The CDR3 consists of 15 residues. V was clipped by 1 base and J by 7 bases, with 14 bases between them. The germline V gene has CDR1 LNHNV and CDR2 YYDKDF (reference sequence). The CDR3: CATSRVVQGWNIQYF. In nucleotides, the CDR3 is TGTGCCACCAGCAGAGTTGTACAGGGTTGGAACATTCAGTACTTC.

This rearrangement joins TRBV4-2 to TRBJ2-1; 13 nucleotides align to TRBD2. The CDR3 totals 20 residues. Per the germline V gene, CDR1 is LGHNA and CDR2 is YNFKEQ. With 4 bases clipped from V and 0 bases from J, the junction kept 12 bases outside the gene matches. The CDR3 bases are TGTGCCAGCAGCCCGAGAACGGGACTAGCGGGGCCGAGCTCCTACAATGAGCAGTTCTTC. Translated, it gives CASSPRTGLAGPSSYNEQFF.

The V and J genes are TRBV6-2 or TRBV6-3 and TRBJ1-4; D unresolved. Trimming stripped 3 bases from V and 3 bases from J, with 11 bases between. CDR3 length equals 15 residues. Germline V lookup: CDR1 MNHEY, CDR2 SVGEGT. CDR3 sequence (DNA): TGTGCCAGCAGTTATGTGGGAACGGCTAATGAAAAACTGTTTTTT. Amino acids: CASSYVGTANEKLFF.

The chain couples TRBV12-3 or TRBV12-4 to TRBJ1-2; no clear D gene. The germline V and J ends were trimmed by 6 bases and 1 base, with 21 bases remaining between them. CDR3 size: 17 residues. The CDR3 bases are TGTGCCAGCAGCAAACGACGTCCTAATCGGGGTAACTATGGCTACACCTTC. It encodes CASSKRRPNRGNYGYTF.

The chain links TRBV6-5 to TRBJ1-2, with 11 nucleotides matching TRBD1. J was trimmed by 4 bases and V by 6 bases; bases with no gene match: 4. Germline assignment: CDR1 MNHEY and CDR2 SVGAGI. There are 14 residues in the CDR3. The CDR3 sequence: CASRDRGQVYGYTF. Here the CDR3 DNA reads TGTGCCAGCAGGGACAGGGGGCAAGTCTATGGCTACACCTTC.

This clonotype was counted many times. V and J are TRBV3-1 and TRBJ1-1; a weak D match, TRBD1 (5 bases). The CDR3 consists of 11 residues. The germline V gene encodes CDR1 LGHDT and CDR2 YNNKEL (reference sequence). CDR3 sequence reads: CATRGILEAFF. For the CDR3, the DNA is TGTGCTACGCGGGGGATACTGGAAGCTTTCTTT.

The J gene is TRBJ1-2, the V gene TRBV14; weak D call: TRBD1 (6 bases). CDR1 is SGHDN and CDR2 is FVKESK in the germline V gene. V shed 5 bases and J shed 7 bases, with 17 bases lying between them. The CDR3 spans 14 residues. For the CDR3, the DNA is TGTGCCAGCAGCGAATCGGGCAGGGGAGGTGGCTACACCTTC. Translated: CASSESGRGGGYTF.